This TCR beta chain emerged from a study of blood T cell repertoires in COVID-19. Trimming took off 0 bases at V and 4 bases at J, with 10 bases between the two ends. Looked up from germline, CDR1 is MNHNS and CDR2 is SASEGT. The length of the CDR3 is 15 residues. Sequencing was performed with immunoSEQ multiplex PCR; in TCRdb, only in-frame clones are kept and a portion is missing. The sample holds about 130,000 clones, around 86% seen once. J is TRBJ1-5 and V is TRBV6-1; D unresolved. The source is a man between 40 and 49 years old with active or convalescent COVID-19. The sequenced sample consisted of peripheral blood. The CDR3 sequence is CASSEARLSNQPQHF. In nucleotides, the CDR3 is TGTGCCAGCAGTGAAGCCAGATTGTCAAATCAGCCCCAGCATTTT.